A single sample is the source of the 27 T cell receptor beta chains below, sequenced in a study of PD-1 blockade in mismatch repair-deficient tumors. Sequencing used immunoSEQ multiplex PCR; TCRdb keeps in-frame clones, though not all of them. The sample lists 120,000 or so clones; 88% were seen once. The sequencing here drew on peripheral blood, taken roughly 67 weeks after starting pembrolizumab. These receptors were collected from an adult with mismatch repair-deficient cancer.

The chain employs TRBV11-3 and TRBJ2-5; D may correspond to TRBD1 or TRBD2 (5 bases each). Trimming took 5 bases from V and 5 from J, leaving 12 bases between them. The length of the CDR3 is 13 residues. Per the germline V gene, CDR1 is SGHNT and CDR2 is YENEEA. CDR3 residues: CASSPNWGETQYF. The CDR3 nucleotides read TGTGCCAGCAGCCCAAATTGGGGGGAGACCCAGTACTTC.

This sequence joins TRBV6-6 and TRBJ2-3, with D maybe TRBD2 (6 bases). The CDR3 sequence is 15 residues long. Looked up from germline, CDR1 is MNHNY and CDR2 is SVGAGI (reference sequence). Trimming cost V 9 bases and J 3 bases, with 19 bases left between them. CDR3 sequence (DNA): TGTGCCAGTCGGAGTGAGGTTGGGGGGACAGATACGCAGTATTTT. This codes for CASRSEVGGTDTQYF.

The chain is built from TRBV6-4 and TRBJ2-6, with TRBD1 as a possible D gene (5 bases). V lost 3 bases and J 0 bases, leaving 6 bases between the germline ends. The CDR3 totals 15 residues. Looked up from germline, CDR1 is MRHNA and CDR2 is SNTAGT. In DNA form, the CDR3 reads TGTGCCAGCAGTGAGGACAACTCTGGGGCCAACGTCCTGACTTTC. Its translation is CASSEDNSGANVLTF.

This CDR3 reads CASSFQAGGPWEQFF. In DNA form, the CDR3 reads TGTGCCAGCAGCTTCCAGGCGGGAGGGCCGTGGGAGCAGTTCTTC. The gene calls are TRBV5-8 and TRBJ2-1; 9 positions match TRBD2. This CDR3 spans 15 amino acids. Germline lookup yields CDR1 SGHTS and CDR2 YDEGEE. The V gene end was trimmed by 2 bases and the J gene end by 10 bases; junction bases not matched to a gene: 10.

This chain connects TRBV4-1 to TRBJ2-3; 7 nucleotides align to TRBD2. The CDR3 covers 17 residues. CDR1 and CDR2 (germline): MGHRA, YSYEKL. The V segment lost 0 bases and the J segment 1 base; nucleotides outside the gene matches: 7. CDR3 sequence (DNA): TGCGCCAGCAGCCAAGAACTGACGGGAGGTGGCACAGATACGCAGTATTTT. Protein sequence: CASSQELTGGGTDTQYF.

The chain links TRBV11-2 to TRBJ2-2, with 10 bases lining up with TRBD2. With V trimmed by 5 bases and J by 6 bases, 3 bases remained unmatched. Germline V gives CDR1 SGHAT, CDR2 FQNNGV. This CDR3 has 14 amino acids. The CDR3 sequence: CASSASGGAGELFF. DNA for the CDR3: TGTGCCAGCAGCGCCAGCGGGGGGGCCGGGGAGCTGTTTTTT.

The chain uses TRBV7-6 and TRBJ2-7, with TRBD2 matching over 8 bases. Germline assignment: CDR1 SGHVS and CDR2 FNYEAQ. The CDR3 sequence is 14 residues long. J was trimmed by 2 bases and V by 5 bases; bases with no gene match: 5. The CDR3 sequence is CASSPAGAPYEQYF. The CDR3 DNA reads TGTGCCAGCAGCCCAGCGGGAGCCCCCTACGAGCAGTACTTC.

This chain links TRBV27 with TRBJ2-1; 11 bases are a match to TRBD2. The trim removed 5 bases at V and 4 bases at J, leaving 4 bases unmatched. The CDR3 is 15 amino acids. Germline assignment: CDR1 MNHEY and CDR2 SMNVEV (reference sequence). The CDR3 loop is CASSPIAGGYNEQFF. The DNA of the CDR3 is TGTGCCAGCAGTCCGATAGCGGGAGGGTACAATGAGCAGTTCTTC.

The chain uses TRBV4-1 and TRBJ2-3, with 10 positions matching TRBD1. CDR1 and CDR2 (germline): MGHRA, YSYEKL. The CDR3 covers 16 residues. Germline trimming cut 3 bases from V and 3 bases from J; bases unmatched to any gene: 6. The CDR3 sequence: CASSHPGTGVTDTQYF. CDR3 bases: TGCGCCAGCAGCCATCCCGGGACAGGGGTTACAGATACGCAGTATTTT.

The chain carries TRBV2 and TRBJ2-2; 13 bases line up with TRBD2. CDR1 is SNHLY, CDR2 FYNNEI, per germline. The CDR3 consists of 17 residues. J lost 5 bases, V lost 6 bases, and 9 bases had no gene match. The CDR3 bases are TGTGCCAGCAGCGCCAAACTAGCGGGAGGGCTAACCGGGGAGCTGTTTTTT. It translates to CASSAKLAGGLTGELFF.

V usage is TRBV6-6 and J usage is TRBJ2-5; D possibly corresponds to TRBD1 (5 bases). The CDR3 is made up of 13 amino acids. CDR1 and CDR2 from the germline V gene are MNHNY and SVGAGI (reference sequence). Trimming took off 6 bases at V and 4 bases at J, with 12 bases between the two ends. CDR3 in amino acids: CASSSRRAETQYF. The CDR3 DNA reads as TGTGCCAGCAGCAGCCGCAGGGCAGAGACCCAGTACTTC.

The chain is built from TRBV13 and TRBJ2-5; 10 bases map to TRBD1. The junction had 6 bases not matched to a gene; V was cut back by 5 bases and J by 3 bases. This CDR3 has 15 residues. Germline-derived CDR1 and CDR2 are PRHDT and FYEKMQ (reference sequence). The chain's CDR3 is CASSPSGQGEETQYF. CDR3 in DNA: TGTGCCAGCAGCCCGTCCGGACAGGGGGAAGAGACCCAGTACTTC.

This clone was detected only a few times. The chain combines TRBV2 with TRBJ1-1; no reliable D call. The V gene lost 6 bases and the J gene lost 1 base, with 3 bases spanning the gap. Germline V lookup: CDR1 SNHLY, CDR2 FYNNEI. This CDR3 contains 11 residues. CDR3 nucleotide sequence: TGTGCCAGCAGGGCGAACACTGAAGCTTTCTTT. It is translated as CASRANTEAFF.

The gene calls are TRBV19 and TRBJ2-3; the D gene is possibly TRBD1 (6 bases). This CDR3 region has 15 residues. Germline-derived CDR1 and CDR2 are LNHDA and SQIVND (reference sequence). V was pared by 1 base and J by 2 bases, with 10 bases between. The CDR3 region has the DNA TGTGCCAGTAGTATAGGGGGACAAGTCACAGATACGCAGTATTTT. As protein: CASSIGGQVTDTQYF.

This clone has a single count. V is TRBV7-3 and J is TRBJ2-1; TRBD2 is a possible D gene (5 bases). The CDR3 spans 15 residues. The ends were cut back, 2 bases at V and 1 base at J, with 9 bases in the middle. In germline, CDR1 is SGHTA, CDR2 FQGTGA. The CDR3 DNA is TGTGCCAGCAGCTTATCTGGAGGTTCCTACAATGAGCAGTTCTTC. This gives the protein CASSLSGGSYNEQFF.

The chain combines TRBV15 with TRBJ2-1; TRBD2 aligns across 12 bases. Germline assignment: CDR1 LNHNV and CDR2 YYDKDF (reference sequence). The CDR3 is made up of 16 amino acids. V was clipped by 1 base and J by 6 bases; unmatched bases: 4. The CDR3 sequence is CATSRATSGRFNEQFF. CDR3 nucleotide sequence: TGTGCCACCAGCAGAGCAACTAGCGGGAGGTTCAATGAGCAGTTCTTC.

The chain employs TRBV4-3 and TRBJ2-2; TRBD2 agrees at 12 bases. With V trimmed by 4 bases and J by 2 bases, 8 bases remained unmatched. Germline-derived CDR1 and CDR2 are LGHNA and YSLEER. This CDR3 comprises 18 residues. The CDR3 is CASSRRLAGDVNTGELFF. CDR3 nucleotide sequence: TGCGCCAGCAGCCGAAGACTAGCGGGAGACGTTAACACCGGGGAGCTGTTTTTT.

The chain carries TRBV12-5 and TRBJ2-1; TRBD1 matches at 9 bases. V lost 6 bases to trimming and J lost 0 bases; unmatched junction nucleotides: 0. CDR3 length equals 14 residues. Germline CDR1 is LGHNT and CDR2 is FRNRAP. CDR3 in DNA: TGTGCTAGTGGGGGACAGGGCTCCTACAATGAGCAGTTCTTC. Its protein product is CASGGQGSYNEQFF.

This chain links TRBV7-8 with TRBJ1-1; D may be TRBD1 (5 bases). The length of the CDR3 is 14 residues. The V gene lost 2 bases and the J gene lost 3 bases, with 10 bases spanning the gap. Germline V gene lookup returns CDR1 SGHVS and CDR2 FQNEAQ. The CDR3 DNA is TGTGCCAGCAGCTTACAGGGTTGGGACACTGAAGCTTTCTTT. It yields the protein CASSLQGWDTEAFF.

This clone was counted between two and nine times. The chain couples TRBV4-1 to TRBJ2-2, with TRBD2 identical over 7 bases. The CDR3 extends over 14 amino acids. The germline gives CDR1 MGHRA, CDR2 YSYEKL. Trimming at V came to 1 base and at J to 7 bases, leaving 3 bases not matched to a gene. CDR3: CASSQVGRGGELFF. CDR3 DNA sequence: TGCGCCAGCAGCCAAGTAGGGAGGGGCGGGGAGCTGTTTTTT.

The gene calls are TRBV10-2 and TRBJ2-7; D may be TRBD2 (5 bases). The CDR3 runs to 13 residues. Per germline, CDR1 WSHSY and CDR2 SAAADI. V was trimmed by 5 bases and J by 4 bases, leaving 12 bases between them. The CDR3 DNA follows: TGCGCCAGCAGTACTCGGGGTTTTTACGAGCAGTACTTC. Its translation is CASSTRGFYEQYF.

V is TRBV19 and J is TRBJ2-7, with D maybe TRBD1 (7 bases). This CDR3 region has 13 residues. Germline-derived CDR1 and CDR2 are LNHDA and SQIVND (reference sequence). Trimming pared 10 bases from V and 6 bases from J, leaving 19 bases between. The CDR3 sequence is CATEGGGRGEQYF. CDR3 sequence (DNA): TGTGCCACCGAAGGAGGGGGCAGGGGCGAGCAGTACTTC.

V gene TRBV5-4 combines with J gene TRBJ2-6; D is possibly TRBD1 (6 bases). CDR1 and CDR2 from the germline V gene are SGHNT and YYREEE (reference sequence). Trimming removed 9 bases at V and 2 bases at J, with 9 bases between. The CDR3 runs 13 residues. The CDR3 nucleotides are TGTGCCATCAACAGGGCTGGGGCCAACGTCCTGACTTTC. Its protein is CAINRAGANVLTF.

This clone was recorded once. The chain couples TRBV4-3 to TRBJ1-2; D is perhaps TRBD1 (5 bases). The V and J ends lost 1 base and 13 bases respectively, with 16 bases between them. Looked up from germline, CDR1 is LGHNA and CDR2 is YSLEER. This CDR3 spans 13 amino acids. The CDR3 reads CASSQGTGDERTF. CDR3 nucleotides: TGCGCCAGCAGCCAAGGAACAGGTGATGAACGCACCTTC.

The rearrangement links TRBV2 to TRBJ2-7, with 11 bases aligning to TRBD2. CDR1 is SNHLY and CDR2 is FYNNEI in the germline V gene. After removal of 5 bases from V and 5 bases from J, the junction contained 11 bases not matched to a gene. The CDR3 runs to 16 residues. This chain's CDR3 is CASSSGTSGSVHEQYF. The CDR3 coding sequence is TGTGCCAGCAGTTCCGGCACTAGCGGGAGTGTCCACGAGCAGTACTTC.

The gene calls are TRBV12-5 and TRBJ2-7, with 7 bases lining up with TRBD2. CDR3 length equals 14 residues. Trimming took 5 bases from V and 2 from J; bases not matched to a gene: 6. Germline CDR1 is LGHNT and CDR2 is FRNRAP. CDR3 residues: CASGTGLGPYEQYF. The CDR3 DNA follows: TGTGCTAGTGGTACTGGACTAGGCCCCTACGAGCAGTACTTC.

The V gene is TRBV14, the J gene TRBJ2-7, with no clear D. The V end was cut by 3 bases, the J end by 6 bases, with 15 bases between. Per the germline V gene, CDR1 is SGHDN and CDR2 is FVKESK. The CDR3 extends over 14 amino acids. The CDR3 DNA reads TGTGCCAGCAGCCATAACCTTCTAAGCTCCGAGCAGTACTTC. This translates into CASSHNLLSSEQYF.